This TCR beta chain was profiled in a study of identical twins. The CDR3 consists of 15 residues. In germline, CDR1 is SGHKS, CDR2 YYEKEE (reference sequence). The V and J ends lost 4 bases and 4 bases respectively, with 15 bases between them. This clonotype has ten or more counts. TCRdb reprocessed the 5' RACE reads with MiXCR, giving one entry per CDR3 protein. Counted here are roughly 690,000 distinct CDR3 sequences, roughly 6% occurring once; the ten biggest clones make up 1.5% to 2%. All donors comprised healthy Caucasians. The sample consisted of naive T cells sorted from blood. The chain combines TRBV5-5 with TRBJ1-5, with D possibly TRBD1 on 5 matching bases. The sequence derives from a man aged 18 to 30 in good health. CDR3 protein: CASSPRDGRNQPQHF. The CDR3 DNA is TGTGCCAGCAGCCCGAGGGACGGAAGAAATCAGCCCCAGCATTTT.